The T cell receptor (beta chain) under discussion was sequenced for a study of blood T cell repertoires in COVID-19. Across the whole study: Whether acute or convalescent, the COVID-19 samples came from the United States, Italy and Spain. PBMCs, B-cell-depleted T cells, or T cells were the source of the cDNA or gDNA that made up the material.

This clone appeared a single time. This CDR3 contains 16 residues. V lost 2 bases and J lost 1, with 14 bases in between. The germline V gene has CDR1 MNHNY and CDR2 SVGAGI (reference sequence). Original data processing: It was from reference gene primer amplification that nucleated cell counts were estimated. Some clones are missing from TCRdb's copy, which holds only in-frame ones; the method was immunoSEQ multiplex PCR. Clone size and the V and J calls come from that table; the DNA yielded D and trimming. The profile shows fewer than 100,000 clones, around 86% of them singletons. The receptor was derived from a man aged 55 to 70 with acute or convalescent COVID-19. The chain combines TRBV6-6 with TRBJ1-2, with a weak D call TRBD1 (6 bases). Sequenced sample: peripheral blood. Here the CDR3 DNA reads TGTGCCAGCAGTTACCGAGACAGGCCGATTAACTATGGCTACACCTTC. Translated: CASSYRDRPINYGYTF.